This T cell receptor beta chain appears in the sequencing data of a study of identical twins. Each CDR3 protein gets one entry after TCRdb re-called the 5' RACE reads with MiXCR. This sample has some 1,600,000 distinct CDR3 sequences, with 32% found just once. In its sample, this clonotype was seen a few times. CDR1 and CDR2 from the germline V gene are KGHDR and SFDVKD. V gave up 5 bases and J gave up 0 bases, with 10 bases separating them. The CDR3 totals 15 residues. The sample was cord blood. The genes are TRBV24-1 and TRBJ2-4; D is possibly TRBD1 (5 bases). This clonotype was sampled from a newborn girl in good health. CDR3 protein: CATSGSGLAKNIQYF. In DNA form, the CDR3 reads TGTGCCACCAGTGGGTCAGGGTTAGCCAAAAACATTCAGTACTTC.